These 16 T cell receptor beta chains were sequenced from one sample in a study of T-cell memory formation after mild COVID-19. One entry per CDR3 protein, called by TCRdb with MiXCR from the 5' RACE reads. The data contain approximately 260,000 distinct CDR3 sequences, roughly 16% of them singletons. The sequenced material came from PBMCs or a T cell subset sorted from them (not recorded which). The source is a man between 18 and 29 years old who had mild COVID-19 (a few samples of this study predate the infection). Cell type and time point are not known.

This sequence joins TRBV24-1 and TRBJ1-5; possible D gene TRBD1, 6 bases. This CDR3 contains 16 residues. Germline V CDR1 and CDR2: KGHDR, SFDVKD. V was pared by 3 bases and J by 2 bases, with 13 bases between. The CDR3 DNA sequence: TGTGCCACCAGTGATGGGCCCGGGGGCCGCAATCAGCCCCAGCATTTT. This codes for CATSDGPGGRNQPQHF.

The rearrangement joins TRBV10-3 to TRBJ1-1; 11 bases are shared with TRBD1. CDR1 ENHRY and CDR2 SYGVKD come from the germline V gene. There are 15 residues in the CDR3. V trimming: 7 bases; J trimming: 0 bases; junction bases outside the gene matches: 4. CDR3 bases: TGTGCCATCACTCGGACAGGGGGCTTGAACACTGAAGCTTTCTTT. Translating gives CAITRTGGLNTEAFF.

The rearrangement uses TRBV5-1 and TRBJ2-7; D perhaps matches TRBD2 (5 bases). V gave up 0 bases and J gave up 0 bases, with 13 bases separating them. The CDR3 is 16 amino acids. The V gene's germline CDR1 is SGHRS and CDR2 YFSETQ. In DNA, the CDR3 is TGCGCCAGCAGCTTGGCCGAGGGCAGCAGCTCCTACGAGCAGTACTTC. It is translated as CASSLAEGSSSYEQYF.

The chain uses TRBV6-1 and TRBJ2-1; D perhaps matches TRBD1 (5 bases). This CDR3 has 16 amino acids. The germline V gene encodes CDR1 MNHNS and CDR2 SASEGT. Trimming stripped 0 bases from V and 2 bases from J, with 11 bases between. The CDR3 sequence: CASSEAWTRAYNEQFF. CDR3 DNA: TGTGCCAGCAGTGAAGCTTGGACAAGAGCCTACAATGAGCAGTTCTTC.

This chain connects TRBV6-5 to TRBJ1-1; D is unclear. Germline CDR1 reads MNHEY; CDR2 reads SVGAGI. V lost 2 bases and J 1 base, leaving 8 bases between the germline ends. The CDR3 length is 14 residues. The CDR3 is CASSYKQTNTEAFF. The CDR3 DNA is TGTGCCAGCAGTTACAAACAGACGAACACTGAAGCTTTCTTT.

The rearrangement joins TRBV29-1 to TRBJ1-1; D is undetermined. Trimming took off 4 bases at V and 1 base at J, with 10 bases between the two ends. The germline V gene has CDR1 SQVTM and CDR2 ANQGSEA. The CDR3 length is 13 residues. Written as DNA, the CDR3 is TGCAGCGTTGCGGTACAGACGAACACTGAAGCTTTCTTT. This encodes CSVAVQTNTEAFF.

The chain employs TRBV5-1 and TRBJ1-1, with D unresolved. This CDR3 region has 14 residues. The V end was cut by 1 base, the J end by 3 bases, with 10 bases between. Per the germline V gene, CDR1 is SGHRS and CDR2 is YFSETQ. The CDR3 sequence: CASSLYGPDTEAFF. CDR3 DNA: TGCGCCAGCAGCTTGTACGGCCCCGACACTGAAGCTTTCTTT.

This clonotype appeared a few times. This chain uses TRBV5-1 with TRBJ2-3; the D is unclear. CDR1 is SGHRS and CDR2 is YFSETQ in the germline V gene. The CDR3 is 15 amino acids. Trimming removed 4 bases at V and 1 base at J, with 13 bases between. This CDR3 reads CASSTGRVGTDTQYF. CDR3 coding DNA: TGCGCCAGCAGCACGGGCCGGGTCGGCACAGATACGCAGTATTTT.

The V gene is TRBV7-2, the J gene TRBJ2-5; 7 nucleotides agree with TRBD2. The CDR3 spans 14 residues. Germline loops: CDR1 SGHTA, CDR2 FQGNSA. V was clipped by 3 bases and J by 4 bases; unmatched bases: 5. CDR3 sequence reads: CASSFGASGETQYF. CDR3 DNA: TGTGCCAGCAGCTTTGGGGCTAGCGGAGAGACCCAGTACTTC. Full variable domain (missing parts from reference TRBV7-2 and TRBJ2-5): GAGVSQSPSNKVTEKGKDVELRCDPISGHTALYWYRQSLGQGLEFLIYFQGNSAPDKSGLPSDRFSAERTGGSVSTLTIQRTQQEDSAVYLCASSFGASGETQYFGPGTRLLVL.

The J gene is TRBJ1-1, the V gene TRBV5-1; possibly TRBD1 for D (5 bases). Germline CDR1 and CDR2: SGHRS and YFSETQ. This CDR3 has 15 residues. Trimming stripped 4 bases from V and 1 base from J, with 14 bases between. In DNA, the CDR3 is TGCGCCAGCAGCGGGGGACGGATGGAGAACACTGAAGCTTTCTTT. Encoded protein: CASSGGRMENTEAFF.

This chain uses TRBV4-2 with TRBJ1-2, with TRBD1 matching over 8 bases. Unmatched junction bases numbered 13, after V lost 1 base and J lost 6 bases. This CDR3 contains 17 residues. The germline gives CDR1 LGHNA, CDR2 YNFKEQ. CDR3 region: CASSQAGGQVQVDGYTF. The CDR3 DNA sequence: TGTGCCAGCAGCCAAGCCGGGGGACAGGTCCAAGTCGATGGCTACACCTTC.

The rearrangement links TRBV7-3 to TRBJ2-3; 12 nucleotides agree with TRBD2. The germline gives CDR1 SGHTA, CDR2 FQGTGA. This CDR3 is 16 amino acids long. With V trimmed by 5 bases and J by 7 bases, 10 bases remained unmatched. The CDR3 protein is CASSAQATSGGNTQYF. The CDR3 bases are TGTGCCAGCAGCGCCCAAGCGACTAGCGGGGGTAATACGCAGTATTTT.

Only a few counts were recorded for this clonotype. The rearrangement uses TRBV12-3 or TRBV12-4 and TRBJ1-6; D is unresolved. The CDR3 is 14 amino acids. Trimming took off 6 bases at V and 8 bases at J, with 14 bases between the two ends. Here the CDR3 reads CASSLQGGDSPLHF. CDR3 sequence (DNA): TGTGCCAGCAGCTTGCAAGGCGGGGATTCACCCCTCCACTTT.

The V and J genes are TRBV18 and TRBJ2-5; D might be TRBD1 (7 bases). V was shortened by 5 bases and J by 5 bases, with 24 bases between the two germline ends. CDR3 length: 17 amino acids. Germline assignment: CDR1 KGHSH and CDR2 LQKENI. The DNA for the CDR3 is TGTGCCAGCTCAACTTTTCAGGGGGAGGTGGATTCTGAGACCCAGTACTTC. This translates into CASSTFQGEVDSETQYF.

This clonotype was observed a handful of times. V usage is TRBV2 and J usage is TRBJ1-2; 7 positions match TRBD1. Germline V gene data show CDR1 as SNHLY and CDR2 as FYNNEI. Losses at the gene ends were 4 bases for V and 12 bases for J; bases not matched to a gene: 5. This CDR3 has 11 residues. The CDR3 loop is CASSVLGGHTF. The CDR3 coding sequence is TGTGCCAGCAGTGTCTTAGGGGGCCACACCTTC.

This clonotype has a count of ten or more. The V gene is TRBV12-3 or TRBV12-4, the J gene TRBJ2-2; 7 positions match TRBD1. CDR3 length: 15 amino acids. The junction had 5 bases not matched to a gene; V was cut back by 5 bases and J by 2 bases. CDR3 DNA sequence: TGTGCCAGCAGTCCGTGGACAGGCAACACCGGGGAGCTGTTTTTT. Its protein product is CASSPWTGNTGELFF.